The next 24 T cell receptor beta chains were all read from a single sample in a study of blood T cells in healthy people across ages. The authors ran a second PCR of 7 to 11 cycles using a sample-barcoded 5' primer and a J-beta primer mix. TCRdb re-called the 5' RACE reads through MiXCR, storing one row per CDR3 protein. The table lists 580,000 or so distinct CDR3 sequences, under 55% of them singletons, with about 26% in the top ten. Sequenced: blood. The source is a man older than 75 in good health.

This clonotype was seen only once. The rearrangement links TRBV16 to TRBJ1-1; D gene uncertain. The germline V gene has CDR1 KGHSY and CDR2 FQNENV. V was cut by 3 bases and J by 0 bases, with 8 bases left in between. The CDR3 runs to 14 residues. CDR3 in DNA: TGTGCCAGCAGCCATGGGTTCATGAACACTGAAGCTTTCTTT. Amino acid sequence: CASSHGFMNTEAFF.

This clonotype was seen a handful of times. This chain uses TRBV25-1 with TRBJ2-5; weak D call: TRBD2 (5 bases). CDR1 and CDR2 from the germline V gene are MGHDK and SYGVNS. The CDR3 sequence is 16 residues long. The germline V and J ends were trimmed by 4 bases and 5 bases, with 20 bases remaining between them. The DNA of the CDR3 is TGTGCCAGCAGTGCTGTCGGAGAGGGTATGGAGGAGACCCAGTACTTC. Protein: CASSAVGEGMEETQYF.

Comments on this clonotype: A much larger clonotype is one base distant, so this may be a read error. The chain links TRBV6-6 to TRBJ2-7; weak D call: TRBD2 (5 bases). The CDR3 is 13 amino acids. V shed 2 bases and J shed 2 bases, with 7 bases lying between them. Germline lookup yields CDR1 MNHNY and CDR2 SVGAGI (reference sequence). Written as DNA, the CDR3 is TGTGCCAGCAGTTACGGGAGAACCTACGAGCAGTACTTC. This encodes CASSYGRTYEQYF.

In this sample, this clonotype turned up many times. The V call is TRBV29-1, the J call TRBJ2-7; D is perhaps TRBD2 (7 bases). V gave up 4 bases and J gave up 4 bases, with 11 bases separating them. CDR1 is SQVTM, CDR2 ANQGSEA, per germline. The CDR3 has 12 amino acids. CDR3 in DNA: TGCAGCGTTGGAGGGGGACTATACGAGCAGTACTTC. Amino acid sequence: CSVGGGLYEQYF.

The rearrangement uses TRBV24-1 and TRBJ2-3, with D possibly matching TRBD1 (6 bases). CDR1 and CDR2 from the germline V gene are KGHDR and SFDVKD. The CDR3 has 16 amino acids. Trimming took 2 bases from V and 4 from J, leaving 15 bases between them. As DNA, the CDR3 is TGTGCCACCAGTGATTCCAAACAGGGCGGAGCAGATACGCAGTATTTT. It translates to CATSDSKQGGADTQYF.

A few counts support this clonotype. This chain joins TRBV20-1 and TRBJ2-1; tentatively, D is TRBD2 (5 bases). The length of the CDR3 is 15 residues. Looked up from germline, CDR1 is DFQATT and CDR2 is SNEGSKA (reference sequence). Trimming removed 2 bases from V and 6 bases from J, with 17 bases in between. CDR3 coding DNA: TGCAGTGCTAGACCCCAACCAGGACTCGGCAATGAGCAGTTCTTC. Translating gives CSARPQPGLGNEQFF.

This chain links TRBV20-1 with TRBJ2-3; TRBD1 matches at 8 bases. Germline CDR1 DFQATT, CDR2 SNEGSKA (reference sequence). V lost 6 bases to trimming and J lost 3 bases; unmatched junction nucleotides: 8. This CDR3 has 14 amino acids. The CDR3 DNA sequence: TGCAGTGCCCCCGTCCAGGGGGCAACAGATACGCAGTATTTT. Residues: CSAPVQGATDTQYF.

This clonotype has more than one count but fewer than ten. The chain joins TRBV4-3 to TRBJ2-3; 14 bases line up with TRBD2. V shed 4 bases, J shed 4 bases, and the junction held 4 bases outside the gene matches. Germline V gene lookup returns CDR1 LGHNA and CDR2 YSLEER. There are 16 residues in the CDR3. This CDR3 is CASSRTTSGGADTQYF. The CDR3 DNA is TGCGCCAGCAGCCGGACGACTAGCGGGGGGGCAGATACGCAGTATTTT.

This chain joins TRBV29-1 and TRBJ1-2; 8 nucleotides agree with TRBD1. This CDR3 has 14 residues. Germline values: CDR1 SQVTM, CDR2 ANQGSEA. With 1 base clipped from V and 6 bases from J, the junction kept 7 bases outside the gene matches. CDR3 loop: CSVEGQGAADGYTF. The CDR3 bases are TGCAGCGTTGAAGGCCAGGGGGCTGCGGATGGCTACACCTTC.

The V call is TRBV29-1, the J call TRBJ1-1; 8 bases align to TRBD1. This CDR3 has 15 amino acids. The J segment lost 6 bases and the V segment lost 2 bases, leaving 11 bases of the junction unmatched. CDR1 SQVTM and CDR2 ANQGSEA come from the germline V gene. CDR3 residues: CSVEPRRQGLSEAFF. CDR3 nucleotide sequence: TGCAGCGTTGAACCCCGACGACAGGGGTTATCTGAAGCTTTCTTT.

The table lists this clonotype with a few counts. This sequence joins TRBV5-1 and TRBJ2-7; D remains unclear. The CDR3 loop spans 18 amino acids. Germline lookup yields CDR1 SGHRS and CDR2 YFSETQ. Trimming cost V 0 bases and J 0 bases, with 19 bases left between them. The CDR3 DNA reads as TGCGCCAGCAGCTTGGAGCTACCCACCGGCTACTACTCCTACGAGCAGTACTTC. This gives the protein CASSLELPTGYYSYEQYF.

The CDR3 region has the DNA TGCGCCAGCACCCCCACAGGGGGTCGTAACTATGGCTACACCTTC. Translation gives CASTPTGGRNYGYTF. This chain joins TRBV5-1 and TRBJ1-2; 8 bases map to TRBD1. The J segment lost 1 base and the V segment lost 6 bases, leaving 8 bases of the junction unmatched. Germline V gives CDR1 SGHRS, CDR2 YFSETQ. This CDR3 comprises 15 residues.

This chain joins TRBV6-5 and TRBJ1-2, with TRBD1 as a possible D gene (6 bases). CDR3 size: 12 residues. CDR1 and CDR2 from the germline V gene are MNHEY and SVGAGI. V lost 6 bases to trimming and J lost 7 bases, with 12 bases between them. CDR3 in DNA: TGTGCCAGCAGGCCTGGACAGTCTGGCTACACCTTC. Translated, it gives CASRPGQSGYTF.

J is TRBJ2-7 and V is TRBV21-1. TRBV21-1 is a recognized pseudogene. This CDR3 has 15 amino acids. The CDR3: CASSKVLRDSYEQYF. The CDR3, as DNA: TGTGCCAGCAGCAAAGTCCTCAGGGACTCCTACGAGCAGTACTTC.

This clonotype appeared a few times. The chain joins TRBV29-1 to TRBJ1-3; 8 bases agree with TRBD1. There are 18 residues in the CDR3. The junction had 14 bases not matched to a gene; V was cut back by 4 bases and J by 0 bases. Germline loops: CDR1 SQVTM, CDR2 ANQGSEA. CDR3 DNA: TGCAGCGTTGGTATCGAAACAGGGGGTCCTCGCTCTGGAAACACCATATATTTT. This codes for CSVGIETGGPRSGNTIYF.

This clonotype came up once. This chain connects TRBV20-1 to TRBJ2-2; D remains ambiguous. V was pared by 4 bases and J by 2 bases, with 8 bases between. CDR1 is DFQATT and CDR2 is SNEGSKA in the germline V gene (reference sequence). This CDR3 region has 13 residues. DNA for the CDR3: TGCAGTGCTAACCTACAAAACACCGGGGAGCTGTTTTTT. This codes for CSANLQNTGELFF.

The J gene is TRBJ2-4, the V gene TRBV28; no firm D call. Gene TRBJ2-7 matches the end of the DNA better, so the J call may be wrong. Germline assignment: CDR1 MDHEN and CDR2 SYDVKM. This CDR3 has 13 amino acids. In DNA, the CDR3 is TGTGCCAGCAGTCGACACCCACCAGTCGAGCAGTACTTC. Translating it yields CASSRHPPVEQYF.

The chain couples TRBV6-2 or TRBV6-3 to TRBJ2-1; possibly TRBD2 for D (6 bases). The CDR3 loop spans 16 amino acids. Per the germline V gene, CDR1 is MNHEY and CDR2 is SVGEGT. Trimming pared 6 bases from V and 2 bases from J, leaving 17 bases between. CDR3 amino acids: CASRPQGSGTYNEQFF. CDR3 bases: TGTGCCAGCAGGCCCCAAGGTAGCGGTACCTACAATGAGCAGTTCTTC.

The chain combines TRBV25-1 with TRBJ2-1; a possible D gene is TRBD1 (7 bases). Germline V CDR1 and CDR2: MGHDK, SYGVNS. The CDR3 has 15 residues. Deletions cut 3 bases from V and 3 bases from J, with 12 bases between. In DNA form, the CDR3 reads TGTGCCAGCAGTGATGGGCAGGGGGGCTACAATGAGCAGTTCTTC. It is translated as CASSDGQGGYNEQFF. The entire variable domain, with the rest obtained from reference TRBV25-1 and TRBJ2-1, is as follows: EADIYQTPRYLVIGTGKKITLECSQTMGHDKMYWYQQDPGMELHLIHYSYGVNSTEKGDLSSESTVSRIRTEHFPLTLESARPSHTSQYLCASSDGQGGYNEQFFGPGTRLTVL.

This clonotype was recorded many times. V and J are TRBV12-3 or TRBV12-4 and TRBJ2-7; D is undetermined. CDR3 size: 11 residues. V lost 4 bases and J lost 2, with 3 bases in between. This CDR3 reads CASSSPYEQYF. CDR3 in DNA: TGTGCCAGCAGTTCCCCCTACGAGCAGTACTTC.

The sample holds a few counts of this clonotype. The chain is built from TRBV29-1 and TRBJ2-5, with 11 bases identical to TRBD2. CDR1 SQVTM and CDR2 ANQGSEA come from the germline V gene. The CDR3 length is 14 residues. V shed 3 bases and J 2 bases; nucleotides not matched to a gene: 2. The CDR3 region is CSVESSGGQETQYF. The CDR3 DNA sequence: TGCAGCGTTGAGTCTAGCGGGGGGCAAGAGACCCAGTACTTC.

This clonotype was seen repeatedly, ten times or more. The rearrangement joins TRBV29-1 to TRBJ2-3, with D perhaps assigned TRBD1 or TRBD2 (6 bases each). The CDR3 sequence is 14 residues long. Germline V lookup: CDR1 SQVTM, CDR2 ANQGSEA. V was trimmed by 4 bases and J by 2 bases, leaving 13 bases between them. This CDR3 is CSVAGGLATDTQYF. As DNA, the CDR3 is TGCAGCGTTGCCGGGGGCTTAGCCACAGATACGCAGTATTTT.

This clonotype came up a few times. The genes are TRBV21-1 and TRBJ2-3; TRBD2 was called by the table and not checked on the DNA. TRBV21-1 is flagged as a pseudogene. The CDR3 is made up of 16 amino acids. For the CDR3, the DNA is TGTGCCAGCAGCAAAGCACGGGAGGACCACACAGATACGCAGTATTTT. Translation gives CASSKAREDHTDTQYF.

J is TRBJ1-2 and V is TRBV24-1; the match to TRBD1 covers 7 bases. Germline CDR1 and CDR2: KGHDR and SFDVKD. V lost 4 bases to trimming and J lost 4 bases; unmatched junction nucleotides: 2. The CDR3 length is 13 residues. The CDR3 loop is CATSEGQIYGYTF. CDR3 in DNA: TGTGCCACCAGTGAGGGACAGATCTATGGCTACACCTTC.